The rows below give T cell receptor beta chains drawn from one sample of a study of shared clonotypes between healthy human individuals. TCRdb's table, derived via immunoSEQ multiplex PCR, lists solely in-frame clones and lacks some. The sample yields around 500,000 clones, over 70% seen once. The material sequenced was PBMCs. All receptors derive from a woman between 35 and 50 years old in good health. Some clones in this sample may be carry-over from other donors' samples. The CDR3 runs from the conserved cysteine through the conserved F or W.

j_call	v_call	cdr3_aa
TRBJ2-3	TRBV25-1	CASSGHSGGWSTDTQYF
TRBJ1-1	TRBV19	CASSSQAANTEAFF
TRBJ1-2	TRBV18	CASSPGPHQLNYGYTF
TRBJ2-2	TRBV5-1	CASSKTGRDTGELFF
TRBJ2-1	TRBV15	CATSSGGLAGWEEQFF
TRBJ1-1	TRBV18	CASSPRGTVELGTEAFF
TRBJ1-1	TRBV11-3	CASRAATDTEAFF
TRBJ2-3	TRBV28	CASSLGRTGGTDTQYF
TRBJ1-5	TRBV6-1	CASSEGYLGNQPQHF
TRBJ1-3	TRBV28	CASTPAGNTIYF
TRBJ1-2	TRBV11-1	CASSLEGDGYTF
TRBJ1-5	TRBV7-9	CASSSRAGPNQPQHF
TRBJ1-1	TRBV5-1	CASSLGQPMNTEAFF
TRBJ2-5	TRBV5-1	CASSYRLNQETQYF
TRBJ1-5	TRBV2	CASGGQSYSNQPQHF
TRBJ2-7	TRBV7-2	CASSLGTGTIYEQYF
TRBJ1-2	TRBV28	CASSLDSNYGYTF